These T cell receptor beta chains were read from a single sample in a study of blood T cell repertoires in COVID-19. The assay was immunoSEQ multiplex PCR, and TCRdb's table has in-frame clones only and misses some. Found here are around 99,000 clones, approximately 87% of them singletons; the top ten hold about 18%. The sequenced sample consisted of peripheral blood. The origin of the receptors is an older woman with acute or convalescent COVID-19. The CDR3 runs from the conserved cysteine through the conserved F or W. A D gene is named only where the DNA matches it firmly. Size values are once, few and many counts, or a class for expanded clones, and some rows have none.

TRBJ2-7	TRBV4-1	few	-	CASSQDPSVYEQYF	TGCGCCAGCAGCCAAGATCCGTCCGTCTACGAGCAGTACTTC
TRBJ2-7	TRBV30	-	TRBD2	CAWAPGLADIEQYF	TGTGCCTGGGCCCCCGGACTAGCGGATATCGAGCAGTACTTC
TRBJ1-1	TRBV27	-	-	CASSPLGPNTEAFF	TGTGCCAGCAGTCCACTGGGGCCGAACACTGAAGCTTTCTTT
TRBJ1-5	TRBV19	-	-	CASSILRGGSNQPQHF	TGTGCCAGTAGTATCCTCAGGGGAGGGAGCAATCAGCCCCAGCATTTT
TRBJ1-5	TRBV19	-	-	CASSIGGRGRNQPQHF	TGTGCCAGTAGTATAGGTGGCAGGGGCCGGAATCAGCCCCAGCATTTT
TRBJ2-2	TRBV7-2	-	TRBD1	CASSLRQGATELFF	TGTGCCAGCAGCCTTCGACAGGGGGCCACGGAGCTGTTTTTT
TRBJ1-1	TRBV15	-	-	CATSRDRWTEAFF	TGTGCCACCAGCAGAGACCGGTGGACTGAAGCTTTCTTT
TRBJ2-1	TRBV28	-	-	CASSTGKSVNEQFF	TGTGCCAGCAGCACAGGGAAATCGGTCAATGAGCAGTTCTTC
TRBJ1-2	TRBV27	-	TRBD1	CASSPQGFGGYTF	TGTGCCAGCAGTCCACAGGGGTTTGGTGGCTACACCTTC
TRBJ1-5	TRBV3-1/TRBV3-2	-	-	CASSLLNQPQHF	TGTGCCAGCAGCCTCCTTAATCAGCCCCAGCATTTT
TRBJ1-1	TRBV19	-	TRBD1	CASRTGQGLFLSEAFF	TGTGCCAGTAGAACCGGACAGGGACTGTTCCTCTCGGAAGCTTTCTTT
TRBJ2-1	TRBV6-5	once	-	CASRRYNEQFF	TGTGCCAGCAGACGGTACAATGAGCAGTTCTTC
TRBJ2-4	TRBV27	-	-	CASSSPDRPNIQYF	TGTGCCAGCAGTTCTCCGGACAGACCTAACATTCAGTACTTC
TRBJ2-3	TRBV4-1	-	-	CASSPIPELSTDTQYF	TGCGCCAGCAGCCCAATTCCAGAACTATCCACAGATACGCAGTATTTT
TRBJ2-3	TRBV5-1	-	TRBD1	CASSLTTGGRGDTQYF	TGCGCCAGCAGCTTGACGACAGGGGGAAGAGGAGATACGCAGTATTTT
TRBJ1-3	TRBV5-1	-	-	CASSLDRRQGFGNTIYF	TGCGCCAGCAGCCTAGACAGGAGGCAAGGCTTTGGAAACACCATATATTTT
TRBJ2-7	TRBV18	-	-	CASSPPGGEQYF	TGTGCCAGCTCACCACCCGGAGGCGAGCAGTACTTC
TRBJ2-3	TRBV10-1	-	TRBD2	CASSEGLAGRADTQYF	TGCGCCAGCAGTGAGGGTCTAGCGGGACGGGCTGATACGCAGTATTTT
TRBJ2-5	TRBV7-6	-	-	CASSIGAERKTQYF	TGTGCCAGCAGCATTGGGGCCGAGCGAAAGACCCAGTACTTC
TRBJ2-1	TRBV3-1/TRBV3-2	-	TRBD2	CASSPTSVGEQFF	TGTGCCAGCAGCCCTACTAGCGTTGGGGAGCAGTTCTTC
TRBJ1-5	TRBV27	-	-	CASRAGQYSNQPQHF	TGTGCCAGCAGAGCCGGACAATATAGCAATCAGCCCCAGCATTTT
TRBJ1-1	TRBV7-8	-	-	CASSLALPGPPEAFF	TGTGCCAGCAGCTTAGCGCTTCCGGGTCCCCCTGAAGCTTTCTTT
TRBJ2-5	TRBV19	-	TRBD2	CASSSTSGLWETQYF	TGTGCCAGTAGTTCAACTAGCGGGCTCTGGGAGACCCAGTACTTC
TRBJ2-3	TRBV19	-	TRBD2	CASSIRLAGNTDTQYF	TGTGCCAGTAGTATTCGACTAGCGGGAAACACAGATACGCAGTATTTT
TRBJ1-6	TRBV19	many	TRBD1	CASPWDRVSPLHF	TGTGCCAGTCCTTGGGACAGGGTTTCACCCCTCCACTTT
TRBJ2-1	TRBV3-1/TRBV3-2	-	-	CASSQVSGGYNEQFF	TGTGCCAGCAGCCAAGTTTCTGGAGGGTACAATGAGCAGTTCTTC
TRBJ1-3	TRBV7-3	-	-	CASSLSGGQGNTIYF	TGTGCCAGCAGCTTATCCGGCGGACAGGGAAACACCATATATTTT
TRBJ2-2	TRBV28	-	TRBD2	CASGSPAGANTGELFF	TGTGCCAGCGGCTCCCCAGCGGGGGCGAACACCGGGGAGCTGTTTTTT
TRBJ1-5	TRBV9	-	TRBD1	CASSASQGDQPQHF	TGTGCCAGCAGCGCGTCTCAGGGGGATCAGCCCCAGCATTTT
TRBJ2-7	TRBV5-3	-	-	CARRQGNEQYF	TGTGCCAGACGGCAGGGAAACGAGCAGTACTTC
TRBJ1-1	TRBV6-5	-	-	CASYRDRYTEAFF	TGTGCCAGTTACAGGGATAGGTATACTGAAGCTTTCTTT
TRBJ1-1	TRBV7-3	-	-	CASSLTANTEAFF	TGTGCCAGCAGCCTAACAGCGAACACTGAAGCTTTCTTT
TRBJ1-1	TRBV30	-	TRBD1	CAWSEDNPGQGVMNTEAFF	TGTGCCTGGAGTGAGGATAATCCGGGACAGGGGGTGATGAACACTGAAGCTTTCTTT
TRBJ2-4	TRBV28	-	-	CASRQGFNRSKNIQYF	TGTGCCAGCAGACAGGGTTTTAACCGATCCAAAAACATTCAGTACTTC
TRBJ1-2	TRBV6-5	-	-	CASIVEGERSGYTF	TGTGCCAGCATAGTCGAGGGGGAGCGGTCTGGCTACACCTTC
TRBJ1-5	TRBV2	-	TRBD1	CASTYGQGDQPQHF	TGTGCCAGCACCTACGGACAGGGCGATCAGCCCCAGCATTTT
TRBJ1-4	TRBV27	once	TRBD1	CASSLGQGMGEKLFF	TGTGCCAGCAGTCTCGGACAGGGCATGGGGGAAAAACTGTTTTTT
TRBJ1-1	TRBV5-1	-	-	CASSKGQSNTEAFF	TGCGCCAGCAGCAAAGGACAGTCGAACACTGAAGCTTTCTTT